This passage covers 27 T cell receptor beta chains from one sample sequenced in a study of blood T cell repertoires in COVID-19. The table came from immunoSEQ multiplex PCR; TCRdb's copy has only in-frame clones and leaves some out. The sample lists 290,000 or so clones; roughly 90% were seen once. The sample taken for sequencing was peripheral blood. Source of these receptors: a man between 18 and 35 years old with active or convalescent COVID-19.

This clone was seen only once. This rearrangement joins TRBV7-5 to TRBJ1-5; TRBD1, the table's D call, lacks a check against the DNA. TRBV7-5 is labeled a pseudogene. CDR3 length equals 18 residues. The CDR3 spells CARSLLVGQRASNQPQHF. In DNA, the CDR3 is TGTGCCAGAAGCTTATTAGTGGGACAGAGGGCGAGCAATCAGCCCCAGCATTTT.

The chain uses TRBV5-6 and TRBJ2-7; TRBD2 agrees at 10 bases. Losses at the gene ends were 0 bases for V and 0 bases for J; bases not matched to a gene: 0. The CDR3 is 15 residues long. In germline, CDR1 is SGHDT, CDR2 YYEEEE. The CDR3: CASSLGLAGSYEQYF. CDR3 DNA: TGTGCCAGCAGCTTGGGACTAGCGGGCTCCTACGAGCAGTACTTC.

The chain recombines TRBV5-8 with TRBJ1-5, with D possibly being TRBD1 (5 bases). Germline V gene data show CDR1 as SGHTS and CDR2 as YDEGEE. The CDR3 consists of 14 residues. Trimming shortened V by 4 bases and J by 0 bases, and 8 bases separated the two germline ends. In DNA, the CDR3 is TGTGCCAGCAGCAGGGGTCCTAGCAATCAGCCCCAGCATTTT. This sequence encodes CASSRGPSNQPQHF.

This clone was detected a few times. The chain employs TRBV6-6 and TRBJ1-2; unclear D gene. This CDR3 is 10 amino acids long. CDR1 and CDR2 from the germline V gene are MNHNY and SVGAGI (reference sequence). Deletions cut 2 bases from V and 8 bases from J, with 3 bases between. As DNA, the CDR3 is TGTGCCAGCAGTTACGAGGGCTACACCTTC. Translated: CASSYEGYTF.

J is TRBJ2-3 and V is TRBV5-6; 9 bases line up with TRBD1. The germline gives CDR1 SGHDT, CDR2 YYEEEE. The CDR3 is made up of 16 amino acids. The junction had 6 bases not matched to a gene; V was cut back by 2 bases and J by 2 bases. CDR3 sequence reads: CASSFRDRVPTDTQYF. The CDR3 nucleotides are TGTGCCAGCAGCTTTAGGGACAGGGTTCCCACAGATACGCAGTATTTT.

The rearrangement joins TRBV19 to TRBJ2-3; 16 nucleotides match TRBD2. The germline V gene has CDR1 LNHDA and CDR2 SQIVND (reference sequence). The CDR3 is made up of 15 amino acids. V shed 3 bases and J 10 bases; nucleotides not matched to a gene: 4. As DNA, the CDR3 is TGTGCCAGTAGTATCGGGACTAGCGGGAGGGGAGCGCAGTATTTT. Translation: CASSIGTSGRGAQYF.

The chain links TRBV7-8 to TRBJ2-2; 9 nucleotides agree with TRBD2. Germline CDR1 and CDR2: SGHVS and FQNEAQ. There are 13 residues in the CDR3. This CDR3 is CAGREGLPGELFF. The CDR3 DNA sequence: TGTGCGGGGCGGGAGGGCCTTCCCGGGGAGCTGTTTTTT.

V usage is TRBV6-5 and J usage is TRBJ2-7; 8 bases fit TRBD1. From germline, CDR1 is MNHEY and CDR2 SVGAGI. With 4 bases clipped from V and 3 bases from J, the junction kept 8 bases outside the gene matches. CDR3 size: 15 residues. This CDR3 reads CASSSLTGGSYEQYF. CDR3 nucleotides: TGTGCCAGCAGTTCTCTCACAGGGGGAAGCTACGAGCAGTACTTC.

The V gene is TRBV27, the J gene TRBJ2-6, with D possibly matching TRBD1 (6 bases). CDR1 is MNHEY, CDR2 SMNVEV, per germline (reference sequence). V lost 6 bases to trimming and J lost 4 bases, with 13 bases between them. This CDR3 is 15 amino acids long. The chain's CDR3 is CASRRTGTGANVLTF. CDR3 nucleotide sequence: TGTGCCAGCAGGAGAACAGGGACCGGGGCCAACGTCCTGACTTTC.

The chain is built from TRBV28 and TRBJ2-5; no definite D call. CDR1 is MDHEN and CDR2 is SYDVKM in the germline V gene. The CDR3 covers 13 residues. Trimming took off 3 bases at V and 1 base at J, with 6 bases between the two ends. Here the CDR3 DNA reads TGTGCCAGCAGTTTGCACAGCCAAGAGACCCAGTACTTC. Residues: CASSLHSQETQYF. Drawing the rest from reference TRBV28 and TRBJ2-5, the complete variable domain is DVKVTQSSRYLVKRTGEKVFLECVQDMDHENMFWYRQDPGLGLRLIYFSYDVKMKEKGDIPEGYSVSREKKERFSLILESASTNQTSMYLCASSLHSQETQYFGPGTRLLVL.

The J gene is TRBJ1-5, the V gene TRBV28; 7 bases line up with TRBD1. Germline V CDR1 and CDR2: MDHEN, SYDVKM. Unmatched junction bases numbered 10, after V lost 2 bases and J lost 6 bases. This CDR3 has 16 residues. The CDR3 nucleotides are TGTGCCAGCAGTTTAAGGTATTCAGGGGGTTCTCAGCCCCAGCATTTT. This translates into CASSLRYSGGSQPQHF.

The rearrangement uses TRBV7-3 and TRBJ1-5; D may be TRBD1 (5 bases). Trimming left V 2 bases short and J 0 bases short, with 11 bases between. The germline gives CDR1 SGHTA, CDR2 FQGTGA. The CDR3 covers 16 residues. The CDR3 sequence: CASSLWTPHSNQPQHF. The CDR3 coding sequence is TGTGCCAGCAGCTTATGGACACCTCATAGCAATCAGCCCCAGCATTTT.

The genes are TRBV10-2 and TRBJ2-7; D is ambiguous. V gave up 2 bases and J gave up 0 bases, with 8 bases separating them. Germline V gene data show CDR1 as WSHSY and CDR2 as SAAADI. The CDR3 length is 14 residues. The CDR3 DNA is TGCGCCAGCAGTGAGACCAGTTTCTCCTACGAGCAGTACTTC. This sequence encodes CASSETSFSYEQYF.

J is TRBJ1-2 and V is TRBV28, with D tentatively TRBD1 (5 bases). Trimming removed 6 bases from V and 3 bases from J, with 14 bases in between. The CDR3 consists of 14 residues. Germline CDR1 and CDR2: MDHEN and SYDVKM. The CDR3 DNA reads as TGTGCCAGCAGGGCCGTGACAGACTACTATGGCTACACCTTC. It is translated as CASRAVTDYYGYTF.

The chain combines TRBV18 with TRBJ1-4, with 8 positions matching TRBD1. The CDR3 runs to 14 residues. CDR1 and CDR2 (germline): KGHSH, LQKENI. J was trimmed by 8 bases and V by 4 bases; bases with no gene match: 6. CDR3 region: CASSRGQGGEKLFF. DNA for the CDR3: TGTGCCAGCTCACGCGGACAGGGCGGGGAAAAACTGTTTTTT.

This chain joins TRBV7-9 and TRBJ2-5; a weak D match, TRBD2 (6 bases). Germline values: CDR1 SEHNR, CDR2 FQNEAQ (reference sequence). V lost 5 bases and J 5 bases, leaving 18 bases between the germline ends. This CDR3 region has 15 residues. The CDR3 coding sequence is TGTGCCAGCAGCATCGGGGTCCCGGGGGTGGAGACCCAGTACTTC. Its translation: CASSIGVPGVETQYF. The variable domain in full, with the rest retrieved from reference TRBV7-9 and TRBJ2-5, is DTGVSQNPRHKITKRGQNVTFRCDPISEHNRLYWYRQTLGQGPEFLTYFQNEAQLEKSRLLSDRFSAERPKGSFSTLEIQRTEQGDSAMYLCASSIGVPGVETQYFGPGTRLLVL.

The chain employs TRBV2 and TRBJ1-2; TRBD1 agrees at 8 bases. This CDR3 region has 14 residues. Looked up from germline, CDR1 is SNHLY and CDR2 is FYNNEI. V was clipped by 8 bases and J by 6 bases; unmatched bases: 11. CDR3 DNA sequence: TGTGCCAGCCCGGTCAGGACAGGGAGGGATGGCTACACCTTC. Amino acids: CASPVRTGRDGYTF.

The chain recombines TRBV7-3 with TRBJ1-1; no clear D gene. The CDR3 length is 13 residues. Between the trimmed V and J ends, which lost 4 bases and 3 bases, there was a span of 9 bases. Germline lookup yields CDR1 SGHTA and CDR2 FQGTGA. The CDR3 here is CASSSGSDTEAFF. CDR3 bases: TGTGCCAGCAGCTCGGGGAGCGACACTGAAGCTTTCTTT.

This clone showed up just once. V is TRBV6-2 or TRBV6-3 and J is TRBJ2-2; TRBD2 might be the D (5 bases). This CDR3 comprises 15 residues. Between the trimmed V and J ends, which lost 4 bases and 4 bases, there was a span of 13 bases. Germline values: CDR1 MNHEY, CDR2 SVGEGT. CDR3 nucleotide sequence: TGTGCCAGCAGTTCCGGACTTTGGGTCACCGGGGAGCTGTTTTTT. Amino acids: CASSSGLWVTGELFF.

The chain is built from TRBV2 and TRBJ2-1, with TRBD2 matching 7 bases. The V and J ends lost 6 bases and 0 bases, in that order; junction bases with no gene match: 8. CDR1 is SNHLY and CDR2 is FYNNEI in the germline V gene. The CDR3 runs to 16 residues. CDR3 nucleotide sequence: TGTGCCAGCAGACTCGAACTAGCGAGCTCCTACAATGAGCAGTTCTTC. Translating gives CASRLELASSYNEQFF.

The chain combines TRBV7-9 with TRBJ2-6, with 7 bases matching TRBD1. V lost 5 bases, J lost 0 bases, and 13 bases stayed unmatched. The CDR3 extends over 19 amino acids. Germline CDR1 is SEHNR and CDR2 is FQNEAQ (reference sequence). The CDR3 loop is CASSPRTGLIPSGANVLTF. The DNA of the CDR3 is TGTGCCAGCAGCCCTAGGACAGGCTTAATTCCCTCTGGGGCCAACGTCCTGACTTTC.

This chain joins TRBV21-1 and TRBJ1-1; the DNA was not used to check the table's D call, TRBD1. TRBV21-1 is a documented pseudogene. CDR3 length: 15 amino acids. The CDR3 region is CASSKVWPMNTEAFF. Written as DNA, the CDR3 is TGTGCCAGCAGCAAGGTTTGGCCGATGAACACTGAAGCTTTCTTT.

The rearrangement joins TRBV5-1 to TRBJ1-2, with D maybe TRBD1 (6 bases). V was pared by 3 bases and J by 2 bases, with 20 bases between. Germline V CDR1 and CDR2: SGHRS, YFSETQ. The CDR3 has 17 residues. CDR3 in DNA: TGCGCCAGCAGCTCAAACCCAGGGGCCCCGGGGAACTATGGCTACACCTTC. Translation gives CASSSNPGAPGNYGYTF.

The V call is TRBV10-2, the J call TRBJ2-5, with 7 nucleotides matching TRBD1. The CDR3 extends over 17 amino acids. V lost 3 bases, J lost 7 bases, and 17 bases stayed unmatched. In germline, CDR1 is WSHSY, CDR2 SAAADI. The CDR3 DNA reads as TGCGCCAGCAGTGACAGACAGGGTCCCTACGCGAAGGCGACCCAGTACTTC. It encodes CASSDRQGPYAKATQYF.

The V and J genes are TRBV5-1 and TRBJ1-1; TRBD1 might be the D (5 bases). The CDR3 length is 14 residues. V shed 4 bases and J shed 4 bases, with 14 bases lying between them. From germline, CDR1 is SGHRS and CDR2 YFSETQ. The DNA for the CDR3 is TGCGCCAGCAGCCCCAGGGATATTGGCACTGAAGCTTTCTTT. Translation: CASSPRDIGTEAFF. The full variable domain, rest sourced from reference TRBV5-1 and TRBJ1-1, is KAGVTQTPRYLIKTRGQQVTLSCSPISGHRSVSWYQQTPGQGLQFLFEYFSETQRNKGNFPGRFSGRQFSNSRSEMNVSTLELGDSALYLCASSPRDIGTEAFFGQGTRLTVV.

This chain uses TRBV7-8 with TRBJ1-2, with a possible D match to TRBD1 (5 bases). This CDR3 has 13 residues. V lost 5 bases and J 4 bases, leaving 11 bases between the germline ends. Germline CDR1 and CDR2: SGHVS and FQNEAQ. CDR3 residues: CASSPGAVYGYTF. CDR3 nucleotides: TGTGCCAGCAGCCCTGGGGCAGTCTATGGCTACACCTTC.

This chain links TRBV4-3 with TRBJ1-4, with 9 bases that match TRBD1. This CDR3 contains 17 residues. Germline V gives CDR1 LGHNA, CDR2 YSLEER. With V trimmed by 1 base and J by 3 bases, 6 bases remained unmatched. The CDR3 DNA follows: TGCGCCAGCAGCCAAGGGTACAGGGGGCAGCCTAATGAAAAACTGTTTTTT. Encoded protein: CASSQGYRGQPNEKLFF.